This T cell receptor (beta chain) was documented in a study of blood T cells in healthy people across ages. Caucasian, healthy and from Russia, the donors were aged between 6 and 90. Study observations and caveats: Using unsorted PBMCs precluded a conclusive naive versus antigen-experienced comparison. Unknown donor CMV status possibly confounded expanded clonotype changes. Per million T cells, TCR beta diversity dropped about linearly as age rose.

For this clonotype: Its antigen is unidentified.

The second PCR ran about 6 to 11 cycles with a sample-barcoded 5' primer and J-beta primers. TCRdb recomputed calls from the 5' RACE reads with MiXCR, one row per CDR3 protein. In the table there are around 790,000 distinct CDR3 sequences, around two fifths of which are singletons. Sequenced material: blood. The receptor was isolated from a man aged 55 to 70 in good health.

The CDR3, as DNA: TGTGCCAGTACTTCAGGGGCGTTTATTAGCACTGAAGCTTTCTTT. Translation: CASTSGAFISTEAFF. The rearrangement uses TRBV19 and TRBJ1-1; TRBD1 is a possible D gene (6 bases). Trimming cost V 7 bases and J 4 bases, with 19 bases left between them. The CDR3 runs 15 residues. Germline V gene sequence: CDR1 LNHDA, CDR2 SQIVND (reference sequence).